The T cell receptor beta chain described here comes from a study of Graves' ophthalmopathy and Graves' hyperthyroidism. This CDR3 spans 14 amino acids. Per the germline V gene, CDR1 is SGHTA and CDR2 is FQGNSA. J gave up 7 bases and V 3 bases, and 7 bases lay outside the gene matches. Amplified TCR beta CDR3 regions were obtained using RNA transcripts as template. HTBI primers primed a first-round RT-PCR, and a second-round multiplex PCR followed. TCRdb used MiXCR to reprocess the multiplex PCR reads, holding one entry per CDR3 protein. The sample lists almost 750,000 distinct CDR3 sequences; roughly 40% were seen once.

This TCR derives from an adult man with Graves' ophthalmopathy. V is TRBV7-2 and J is TRBJ1-2, with TRBD1 identical over 8 bases. Sequencing used peripheral blood. CDR3 coding DNA: TGTGCCAGCAGCTTCTTAGCAGGGGGCCTTGGCTACACCTTC. This sequence encodes CASSFLAGGLGYTF.